Sequencing of this T cell receptor (beta chain) was carried out in a study of CD8 T cells in ankylosing spondylitis. Of note for this clonotype: Its antigen is undetermined.

Findings of the study overall: Among TCR beta sequences, a motif of eight highly homologous variants appeared characteristic of ankylosing spondylitis blood.

In TCRdb, the 5' RACE reads were re-called with MiXCR into one record per CDR3 protein. The sample lists some 700,000 distinct CDR3 sequences, roughly 20% occurring once. Germline V lookup: CDR1 MGHRA, CDR2 YSYEKL. The CDR3 covers 16 residues. Between the trimmed V and J ends, which lost 3 bases and 4 bases, there was a span of 16 bases. The V gene is TRBV4-1, the J gene TRBJ2-1; tentatively, D is TRBD2 (6 bases). Sequencing was done on a sample of blood, either unsorted or a sorted T cell fraction (not recorded which). The receptor comes from a male donor with ankylosing spondylitis. This CDR3 is CASSQSGGAAYNEQFF. CDR3 sequence (DNA): TGCGCCAGCAGCCAGTCCGGCGGGGCAGCTTACAATGAGCAGTTCTTC.